This TCR beta chain was profiled in a study of radiation and T cells in renal cell carcinoma (dated by TCRdb to the early 2020s). At the level of the whole study: In total, approximately 54 samples, comprising 26 tumors and some 27 peripheral blood samples, were subjected to TCR beta sequencing. The final blood draw was performed at 4 weeks after radiation, at the same time as nephrectomy. Across all 50 or so samples, 4,016,671 unique CDR3 nucleotide sequences, encoding 2.5 million to 3 million unique CDR3 amino acid sequences, were identified. Results and caveats for the whole study, not just this receptor: In blood, the top tumor clonotypes increased between baseline and 2 weeks post-radiation and then shrank by 4 weeks, which suggests that tumor-resident clones expanded only transiently. Tracking of blood repertoire dynamics stopped at approximately four weeks after treatment, with no follow-up past that point. With a single-armed trial design, the study had no way to address how radiation dose or scheduling affects the TCR repertoire. Because no pretreatment tumor biopsies were available, whether clonotypes were present in the tumor at baseline could not be determined.

As for this clone: Which antigen it targets is not known. Per-nucleotide qualities are absent, and no much larger clonotype sits a single base away.

What the time point label conveys for this sample: blood 4 weeks post-SBRT, at nephrectomy. Interpreted using the paper, the treatment or condition label stands for: 15 Gy SBRT to primary tumor, nephrectomy 4 weeks later. Samples came from a clinical trial, in which primary renal cell carcinomas received 15 Gy stereotactic body radiation therapy followed by nephrectomy 4 weeks later. To follow tumor-enriched clonotypes, peripheral blood was collected serially from radiation-treated patients at baseline and again at 2 weeks and 4 weeks after SBRT. Every patient's renal cell carcinoma showed clear cell pathology. The QIAamp DNA Blood Mini Kit (Qiagen) was used to prepare genomic DNA for TCR sequencing. The analyses included only samples that passed all quality control checks. CDR3 length: 13 amino acids, cysteine to phenylalanine. Just the 39-base CDR3 DNA is kept, in frame starting at base 1. CDR1 is given as MNHEY and CDR2 as SMNVEV, both from the germline V gene (reference sequence). Trimming takes 4 bases from V and 1 base from J, and the germline ends sit 8 bases apart.

Following the manufacturer's recommendations, the immunoSEQ kit was used to generate TCR beta libraries from genomic DNA. To prepare the libraries, a first multiplex PCR with proprietary primers was run, followed by a second PCR that added unique barcodes, and a bead cleanup was done after each round. Each sample batch included a kit-provided positive control reaction and a negative control reaction. The final libraries were assessed on an Agilent 4200 TapeStation D1000 ScreenTape, pooled by volume, and quantified by qPCR. Sequencing ran on an Illumina NextSeq500 with a MidOutput 150-cycle cartridge, using 156 Read1 and 15 Index1 cycles with kit custom primers. The pooled library was loaded at approximately 0.99 pM, and about 20% PhiX control was spiked in. In the source study's methods: Vendor-processed data were analyzed in R, and a clonotype was defined as all T cells sharing the same CDR3 nucleotide sequence. In the clone abundance analyses, frequencies were normalized to the 10,000 most abundant clones in each sample. Public T cell clones, averaging fewer than five per sample, were removed before analysis. Tumor-enriched clonotypes and baseline blood-enriched clonotypes were defined as those with an abundance difference of at least 32-fold between compartments. A beta-binomial differential abundance model was used to identify clonotypes that expanded or contracted between blood time points. Similarity between tumor and blood repertoires was quantified using the Baroni-Urbani and Buser coefficient, and groups were compared with two-tailed Wilcoxon tests in R. In its TCRdb copy, this immuneACCESS table keeps in-frame sequences only and misses some clones. Where compared with another copy, unresolved V genes explain less than half of these, and the others have no known cause. The D gene and trimming were derived from the DNA, and the V and J assignments and clone size from that table. This sample comprises approximately 83,000 clones, roughly 80% of them detected only once. 9.4% of the sample comes from the top ten.

The clonotype originates from a man in his fifties with renal cell carcinoma. Recombination joined TRBV27 with TRBJ2-7, with the D gene not confidently named. Sequences were derived from blood, sampled from a patient whose treatment included radiotherapy and nephrectomy. The CDR3 reads CASSSGRSYEQYF. The base sequence is TGTGCCAGCAGTTCCGGCAGGTCCTACGAGCAGTACTTC.